Shown below are 31 T cell receptor beta chains from a single sample sequenced in a study of blood T cell repertoires in COVID-19. Sequencing was performed with immunoSEQ multiplex PCR; in TCRdb, only in-frame clones are kept and a portion is missing. The data contain roughly 290,000 clones, about 85% of them singletons. Sequencing was done on a sample of peripheral blood. Receptors were obtained from a human donor with COVID-19, enrolled during active disease. The donor label of this sample is uncertain.

V gene TRBV6-4 combines with J gene TRBJ1-5, with a weak D call TRBD1 (6 bases). CDR3 size: 13 residues. From germline, CDR1 is MRHNA and CDR2 SNTAGT. V was trimmed by 6 bases and J by 5 bases, leaving 11 bases between them. The CDR3 coding sequence is TGTGCCAGCAGCTCGGACAGAGATCAGCCCCAGCATTTT. It translates to CASSSDRDQPQHF.

The V call is TRBV7-2, the J call TRBJ2-2, with D perhaps matching TRBD1 (5 bases). Germline CDR1 SGHTA, CDR2 FQGNSA. CDR3 size: 13 residues. V gave up 1 base and J gave up 7 bases, with 7 bases separating them. The CDR3 sequence: CASSLVRGGELFF. CDR3 DNA sequence: TGTGCCAGCAGCTTAGTAAGGGGCGGGGAGCTGTTTTTT.

This clone has only one observation. The chain combines TRBV27 with TRBJ2-5, with no clear D. V dropped 0 bases and J dropped 5 bases, with 13 bases sitting between them. Per the germline V gene, CDR1 is MNHEY and CDR2 is SMNVEV (reference sequence). The CDR3 covers 15 residues. The CDR3 loop reads CASSLSLLAGETQYF. The CDR3 DNA follows: TGTGCCAGCAGTTTATCGCTCCTGGCCGGGGAGACCCAGTACTTC.

V usage is TRBV28 and J usage is TRBJ2-6; tentative D call: TRBD1 (6 bases). The V end was cut by 5 bases, the J end by 4 bases, with 9 bases between. This CDR3 comprises 14 residues. Germline V gene data show CDR1 as MDHEN and CDR2 as SYDVKM. In nucleotides, the CDR3 is TGTGCCAGCAGTAACAGGGTCGGGGCCAACGTCCTGACTTTC. Its translation: CASSNRVGANVLTF.

This clone was picked up a small number of times. This rearrangement joins TRBV28 to TRBJ2-5, with 8 bases aligning to TRBD2. The CDR3 length is 16 residues. V dropped 7 bases and J dropped 0; count of bases not matched to a gene: 10. Germline assignment: CDR1 MDHEN and CDR2 SYDVKM. The CDR3: CASNGPSGPYQETQYF. In DNA form, the CDR3 reads TGTGCCAGCAATGGCCCTAGCGGGCCCTACCAAGAGACCCAGTACTTC.

This clone appeared a single time. The chain joins TRBV30 to TRBJ2-7, with 10 bases identical to TRBD2. Looked up from germline, CDR1 is GTSNPN and CDR2 is SVGIG (reference sequence). The CDR3 runs 17 residues. V lost 5 bases and J lost 2; bases outside the gene matches: 15. DNA of the CDR3: TGTGCCTGGGACCCAAGCAGGACTAGCGGACAACCCTACGAGCAGTACTTC. The encoded protein is CAWDPSRTSGQPYEQYF. Complete variable domain (other parts from reference TRBV30 and TRBJ2-7): SQTIHQWPATLVQPVGSPLSLECTVEGTSNPNLYWYRQAAGRGLQLLFYSVGIGQISSEVPQNLSASRPQDRQFILSSKKLLLSDSGFYLCAWDPSRTSGQPYEQYFGPGTRLTVT.

The chain has TRBV29-1 and TRBJ1-1; 10 positions agree with TRBD1. This CDR3 has 13 residues. The V gene end was trimmed by 7 bases and the J gene end by 4 bases; junction bases not matched to a gene: 6. From germline, CDR1 is SQVTM and CDR2 ANQGSEA. As DNA, the CDR3 is TGCAGCGGTAGGACAGGGGGGGGCACTGAAGCTTTCTTT. Protein sequence: CSGRTGGGTEAFF.

J is TRBJ2-3 and V is TRBV20-1, with unresolved D. Germline CDR1 reads DFQATT; CDR2 reads SNEGSKA (reference sequence). V lost 3 bases and J lost 6, with 16 bases in between. This CDR3 is built from 14 residues. CDR3 DNA: TGCAGTGCTAGTGAGACTCTTAGAACGGATACGCAGTATTTT. It is translated as CSASETLRTDTQYF.

This clone was seen once. In the same sample, other DNA sequences code for this CDR3. This rearrangement joins TRBV27 to TRBJ1-1; perhaps TRBD1 as D (6 bases). The length of the CDR3 is 14 residues. Germline lookup yields CDR1 MNHEY and CDR2 SMNVEV (reference sequence). V lost 3 bases, J lost 5 bases, and 13 bases lay in between. CDR3: CASSLNRVGTEAFF. The CDR3 DNA is TGTGCCAGCAGTTTGAACAGGGTAGGGACTGAAGCTTTCTTT.

The V call is TRBV7-2, the J call TRBJ1-3, with D perhaps matching TRBD1 (6 bases). Germline V CDR1 and CDR2: SGHTA, FQGNSA. The ends were cut back, 0 bases at V and 0 bases at J, with 12 bases in the middle. This CDR3 is 17 amino acids long. The CDR3 protein is CASSLALWGLSGNTIYF. CDR3 sequence (DNA): TGTGCCAGCAGCTTAGCGCTCTGGGGGCTCTCTGGAAACACCATATATTTT.

This clone was detected a few times. The chain carries TRBV3-1 (or the pseudogene TRBV3-2) and TRBJ1-1, with 7 positions matching TRBD1. V lost 4 bases and J lost 11; bases outside the gene matches: 13. Germline loops: CDR1 LGHDT, CDR2 YNNKEL (reference sequence). The length of the CDR3 is 14 residues. The CDR3 sequence is CASSPPSDRAGAFF. CDR3 bases: TGTGCCAGCAGCCCCCCCTCCGACAGGGCGGGGGCTTTCTTT.

The V gene is TRBV9, the J gene TRBJ2-5, with TRBD1 matching 9 bases. Germline CDR1 reads SGDLS; CDR2 reads YYNGEE. The CDR3 spans 16 residues. After removal of 6 bases from V and 5 bases from J, the junction contained 14 bases not matched to a gene. The CDR3 DNA reads TGTGCCAGCACCCCAGGGGGGACAGGGAGGTTGGAGACCCAGTACTTC. This codes for CASTPGGTGRLETQYF.

This chain links TRBV14 with TRBJ1-1, with 7 bases identical to TRBD1. CDR3 size: 13 residues. Germline trimming cut 1 base from V and 11 bases from J; bases unmatched to any gene: 7. CDR1 is SGHDN, CDR2 FVKESK, per germline. Written as DNA, the CDR3 is TGTGCCAGCAGCCAAGTCAGGGGGACAGTGGCTTTCTTT. Its protein is CASSQVRGTVAFF.

The V call is TRBV19, the J call TRBJ1-1; TRBD1 matches at 9 bases. Germline V gene data show CDR1 as LNHDA and CDR2 as SQIVND (reference sequence). The CDR3 length is 14 residues. The ends lost 6 bases at V and 10 bases at J; junction bases unmatched: 12. The CDR3 loop reads CASRNIRDRDAAFF. The CDR3 DNA sequence: TGTGCCAGTAGGAACATCCGGGACAGGGACGCAGCTTTCTTT.

The chain recombines TRBV6-5 with TRBJ1-1; 7 nucleotides agree with TRBD1. Germline CDR1 and CDR2: MNHEY and SVGAGI. Trimming at V came to 3 bases and at J to 7 bases, leaving 5 bases not matched to a gene. The CDR3 extends over 13 amino acids. The CDR3 protein is CASSYKWDSEAFF. DNA of the CDR3: TGTGCCAGCAGTTATAAATGGGACAGTGAAGCTTTCTTT.

The chain joins TRBV9 to TRBJ1-2; 7 bases align to TRBD1. Germline CDR1 is SGDLS and CDR2 is YYNGEE. J was trimmed by 4 bases and V by 4 bases; bases with no gene match: 7. The CDR3 totals 14 residues. DNA of the CDR3: TGTGCCAGCAGCAGACGGGGACAGTTCTATGGCTACACCTTC. This translates into CASSRRGQFYGYTF.

The chain joins TRBV3-1 (or the pseudogene TRBV3-2) to TRBJ1-2; possible D gene TRBD1, 5 bases. The CDR3 loop spans 12 amino acids. The V end lost 3 bases, the J end lost 7 bases, and 9 bases lay between the germline ends. Germline lookup yields CDR1 LGHDT and CDR2 YNNKEL (reference sequence). CDR3 residues: CASSQGRGGYTF. CDR3 nucleotide sequence: TGTGCCAGCAGCCAGGGGCGTGGTGGCTACACCTTC.

This rearrangement joins TRBV7-2 to TRBJ1-1; TRBD1 aligns across 8 bases. The germline V gene has CDR1 SGHTA and CDR2 FQGNSA. This CDR3 comprises 14 residues. Trimming took 5 bases from V and 4 from J; bases not matched to a gene: 6. The CDR3 sequence is CASSEQGGVTEAFF. CDR3 in DNA: TGTGCCAGCAGCGAACAGGGGGGGGTCACTGAAGCTTTCTTT.

This clone came up once. The chain recombines TRBV4-3 with TRBJ2-3, with D perhaps TRBD1 (6 bases). CDR1 LGHNA and CDR2 YSLEER come from the germline V gene. Trimming removed 1 base from V and 8 bases from J, with 16 bases in between. The CDR3 totals 15 residues. The CDR3: CASSQVSGGLGTQYF. CDR3 sequence (DNA): TGCGCCAGCAGCCAAGTGTCTGGGGGCCTAGGTACGCAGTATTTT.

The genes are TRBV7-9 and TRBJ1-1, with TRBD1 identical over 7 bases. The J segment lost 1 base and the V segment lost 3 bases, leaving 5 bases of the junction unmatched. Germline V lookup: CDR1 SEHNR, CDR2 FQNEAQ (reference sequence). This CDR3 region has 15 residues. This CDR3 reads CASSFQGGKNTEAFF. The CDR3 coding sequence is TGTGCCAGCAGCTTCCAGGGGGGAAAGAACACTGAAGCTTTCTTT.

The chain combines TRBV6-5 with TRBJ1-1, with D maybe TRBD1 (6 bases). V lost 0 bases to trimming and J lost 4 bases, with 9 bases between them. The CDR3 sequence is 14 residues long. Per the germline V gene, CDR1 is MNHEY and CDR2 is SVGAGI. The CDR3 DNA follows: TGTGCCAGCAGTTACTCGAGGGGGGGCACTGAAGCTTTCTTT. Translating gives CASSYSRGGTEAFF.

Only a few counts were recorded for this clone. V gene TRBV18 combines with J gene TRBJ2-7; 10 bases line up with TRBD1. The CDR3 contains 14 residues. Germline values: CDR1 KGHSH, CDR2 LQKENI. V gave up 5 bases and J gave up 3 bases; unmatched junction bases: 4. The CDR3 protein is CASSGTGDNYEQYF. DNA for the CDR3: TGTGCCAGCTCAGGGACAGGGGATAACTACGAGCAGTACTTC.

This clone has just one count. The chain has TRBV18 and TRBJ1-4; TRBD1 matches at 8 bases. CDR3 length equals 16 residues. With 3 bases clipped from V and 6 bases from J, the junction kept 9 bases outside the gene matches. CDR1 and CDR2 (germline): KGHSH, LQKENI. Here the CDR3 reads CASSPFSGQGDEKLFF. The CDR3 region has the DNA TGTGCCAGCTCACCTTTTTCCGGACAGGGCGATGAAAAACTGTTTTTT.

This clone was picked up one time. V is TRBV6-6 and J is TRBJ1-6; a weak D match, TRBD1 (5 bases). CDR3 length equals 15 residues. Germline assignment: CDR1 MNHNY and CDR2 SVGAGI (reference sequence). The V end was cut by 0 bases, the J end by 9 bases, with 12 bases between. The CDR3 region has the DNA TGTGCCAGCAGTTACTCCCGGGACGGGGGTTCACCCCTCCACTTT. Translated: CASSYSRDGGSPLHF.

CDR3 region: CASSLGGAGAKETQYF. CDR3 nucleotides: TGTGCCAGCAGTTTAGGAGGGGCGGGAGCTAAAGAGACCCAGTACTTC. The chain uses TRBV28 and TRBJ2-5, with TRBD2 matching 7 bases. From germline, CDR1 is MDHEN and CDR2 SYDVKM. Trimming at V came to 2 bases and at J to 3 bases, leaving 9 bases not matched to a gene. The CDR3 runs 16 residues.

The J gene is TRBJ2-1, the V gene TRBV6-5; D not certain. V lost 0 bases to trimming and J lost 4 bases, with 13 bases between them. Germline CDR1 is MNHEY and CDR2 is SVGAGI. This CDR3 has 16 residues. In nucleotides, the CDR3 is TGTGCCAGCAGTTACTCGAGGCTTCCGTTATACAATGAGCAGTTCTTC. It is translated as CASSYSRLPLYNEQFF.

The gene calls are TRBV19 and TRBJ2-7; 11 bases match TRBD2. Germline loops: CDR1 LNHDA, CDR2 SQIVND (reference sequence). CDR3 length equals 15 residues. V trimming: 7 bases; J trimming: 3 bases; junction bases outside the gene matches: 8. As DNA, the CDR3 is TGTGCCAGTATGGCCGGGACTAGCGGACTCTACGAGCAGTACTTC. The encoded protein is CASMAGTSGLYEQYF.

J is TRBJ1-2 and V is TRBV9; possible D gene TRBD1, 6 bases. The V gene lost 2 bases and the J gene lost 1 base, with 9 bases spanning the gap. This CDR3 region has 14 residues. The germline V gene has CDR1 SGDLS and CDR2 YYNGEE. In nucleotides, the CDR3 is TGTGCCAGCAGCGTGGGACAAAATAACTATGGCTACACCTTC. It yields the protein CASSVGQNNYGYTF. Filled out from reference TRBV9 and TRBJ1-2, the complete variable domain reads DSGVTQTPKHLITATGQRVTLRCSPRSGDLSVYWYQQSLDQGLQFLIQYYNGEERAKGNILERFSAQQFPDLHSELNLSSLELGDSALYFCASSVGQNNYGYTFGSGTRLTVV.

The J gene is TRBJ2-5, the V gene TRBV4-3, with 10 bases lining up with TRBD2. The CDR3 extends over 14 amino acids. The V and J ends lost 3 bases and 3 bases, in that order; junction bases with no gene match: 1. In germline, CDR1 is LGHNA, CDR2 YSLEER. This CDR3 reads CASSHGLAEETQYF. The CDR3 DNA is TGCGCCAGCAGCCACGGACTAGCGGAAGAGACCCAGTACTTC.

This clone was recorded once. V and J are TRBV27 and TRBJ2-1, with 13 bases fitting TRBD2. Germline loops: CDR1 MNHEY, CDR2 SMNVEV (reference sequence). This CDR3 region has 16 residues. V dropped 4 bases and J dropped 7; count of bases not matched to a gene: 7. The CDR3 DNA is TGTGCCAGCAGTTCCACTAGCGGGAGGGCCTCGAATGAGCAGTTCTTC. Translated, it gives CASSSTSGRASNEQFF.

Written as DNA, the CDR3 is TGTGCCAGCAGTTCACCGACAGGAGCTAATTCACCCCTCCACTTT. It yields the protein CASSSPTGANSPLHF. The chain employs TRBV28 and TRBJ1-6, with a weak D call TRBD1 (6 bases). CDR1 is MDHEN, CDR2 SYDVKM, per germline. Trimming cost V 4 bases and J 6 bases, with 13 bases left between them. The CDR3 runs to 15 residues.